This is a list of T cell receptor beta chains from one sample in a study of T cells after yellow fever vaccination. TCRdb passed the 5' RACE reads through MiXCR, listing each CDR3 protein once. The table includes 95,000 to 150,000 distinct CDR3 sequences, roughly 15% detected once. The sequencing used CD8+ T cells sorted from PBMCs, collected 5 days after the yellow fever booster vaccination. These receptors were taken from a man aged 18 to 29 who received the YFV17D yellow fever vaccine. Both conserved end residues are part of each CDR3. D genes are given only for firm matches. Rows give clone size only sometimes, using once, few, many, or a class for an expanded clone.

d_call | j_call | clone_size | cdr3_length | v_call | cdr3_nt | cdr3_aa
. | TRBJ2-3 | . | 17 | TRBV4-2 | TGTGCCAGCAGCCAAAATGCTGGACACCGGGTCCCAGATACGCAGTATTTT | CASSQNAGHRVPDTQYF
TRBD2 | TRBJ2-3 | few | 16 | TRBV7-2 | TGTGCCAGCAACATTTTAGCGGGGGGGTCCACAGATACGCAGTATTTT | CASNILAGGSTDTQYF
TRBD2 | TRBJ2-1 | . | 18 | TRBV4-1 | TGCGCCAGCAGCCAAGCCTCTAGCGGGGCCGGGCCTAACAATGAGCAGTTCTTC | CASSQASSGAGPNNEQFF
. | TRBJ2-5 | . | 15 | TRBV6-5 | TGTGCCAGCACTAGAGGGGGGGGCATGCAAGAGACCCAGTACTTC | CASTRGGGMQETQYF
TRBD2 | TRBJ2-1 | few | 12 | TRBV6-2/TRBV6-3 | TGTGCCAGCGCGGGAGTTTGGAATGAGCAGTTCTTC | CASAGVWNEQFF
. | TRBJ2-3 | few | 17 | TRBV5-6 | TGTGCCAGCAGCTTGGGCCCCGGGACACCGAGGACAGATACGCAGTATTTT | CASSLGPGTPRTDTQYF
TRBD1 | TRBJ2-5 | few | 14 | TRBV7-9 | TGTGCCAGCAGCCCGGGACAGGGCGTAGAGACCCAGTACTTC | CASSPGQGVETQYF
. | TRBJ2-1 | . | 15 | TRBV4-1 | TGCGCCAGCAGCCAAGATGTGGTTGGGTACAATGAGCAGTTCTTC | CASSQDVVGYNEQFF
. | TRBJ1-5 | . | 16 | TRBV6-1 | TGTGCCAGCAGTTCCCCTTTACTTTATAGCAATCAGCCCCAGCATTTT | CASSSPLLYSNQPQHF
. | TRBJ1-2 | . | 14 | TRBV4-1 | TGCGCCAGCAGCCCAGGTTTCGCAGAATATGGCTACACCTTC | CASSPGFAEYGYTF
TRBD2 | TRBJ2-7 | . | 15 | TRBV4-2 | TGTGCCAGCAGCCAAGATCTTCCTAGCGGCTACGAGCAGTACTTC | CASSQDLPSGYEQYF
. | TRBJ1-1 | . | 14 | TRBV4-1 | TGCGCCAGCAGCCAAGCGGTGGGGAACACTGAAGCTTTCTTT | CASSQAVGNTEAFF
. | TRBJ2-7 | . | 15 | TRBV15 | TGTGCCACCAGCAAAGGACTGGGGGAATCTTACGAGCAGTACTTC | CATSKGLGESYEQYF
. | TRBJ1-6 | . | 18 | TRBV9 | TGTGCCAGCAGCGTAGGAGAAACAGGGAGGAGGAAAAATTCACCCCTCCACTTT | CASSVGETGRRKNSPLHF
. | TRBJ1-2 | . | 14 | TRBV20-1 | TGCAGTGCTCGACAGTACAGTGTCTCTAAGGGCTACACCTTC | CSARQYSVSKGYTF
. | TRBJ1-5 | few | 13 | TRBV6-2/TRBV6-3 | TGTGCCAGCAGACAGGATAGCAATCAGCCCCAGCATTTT | CASRQDSNQPQHF
TRBD1 | TRBJ1-2 | . | 16 | TRBV27 | TGTGCCAGCAGTCAAAAGGGGGGACAGGGAACCTATGGCTACACCTTC | CASSQKGGQGTYGYTF
. | TRBJ2-1 | . | 15 | TRBV12-3/TRBV12-4 | TGTGCCGCAGTAGGTACAGGCCGCTCCTACAATGAGCAGTTCTTC | CAAVGTGRSYNEQFF
TRBD2 | TRBJ2-3 | once | 15 | TRBV7-8 | TGTGCCAGCAGCGTAATAGCGGGATACACAGATACGCAGTATTTT | CASSVIAGYTDTQYF
TRBD1 | TRBJ2-1 | few | 16 | TRBV19 | TGTGCCAGTAGTATAGGATCAACAGGGGGAGGCAATGAGCAGTTCTTC | CASSIGSTGGGNEQFF
. | TRBJ2-7 | once | 12 | TRBV29-1 | TGCAGCGCCGGGGACCGATCTAGAGAGCAGTACTTC | CSAGDRSREQYF
TRBD2 | TRBJ2-7 | few | 12 | TRBV7-2 | TGTGCCAGCAGCTGGCGCGGGGGGGAGCAGTACTTC | CASSWRGGEQYF
TRBD1 | TRBJ1-5 | few | 18 | TRBV9 | TGTGCCAGCAGCGCCGGACCAGGGACAGTTTATAGCAATCAGCCCCAGCATTTT | CASSAGPGTVYSNQPQHF
TRBD1 | TRBJ1-2 | . | 13 | TRBV12-3/TRBV12-4 | TGTGCCAGCAGCACCGGACAGGCCTATGGCTACACCTTC | CASSTGQAYGYTF
. | TRBJ1-3 | few | 11 | TRBV12-3/TRBV12-4 | TGTGCCAGCAGAGCTGGAAACACCATATATTTT | CASRAGNTIYF
TRBD2 | TRBJ2-7 | many | 14 | TRBV5-1 | TGCGCCAGCAGCTCGTCGGGGGGGAACTACGAGCAGTACTTC | CASSSSGGNYEQYF
. | TRBJ2-2 | many | 14 | TRBV10-3 | TGTGCCATAAGGGGGGCCATGAACACCGGGGAGCTGTTTTTT | CAIRGAMNTGELFF
. | TRBJ1-4 | . | 16 | TRBV4-1 | TGCGCCAGCAGCCCACGACACACTGCAACTAATGAAAAACTGTTTTTT | CASSPRHTATNEKLFF
. | TRBJ2-3 | . | 15 | TRBV27 | TGTGCCAGCAGCAGCCGGGAGACGTTGACAGATACGCAGTATTTT | CASSSRETLTDTQYF
. | TRBJ2-5 | . | 15 | TRBV27 | TGTGCCAGCAGTTTATCGATAACAGGGAAAGAGACCCAGTACTTC | CASSLSITGKETQYF
TRBD1 | TRBJ1-2 | few | 15 | TRBV19 | TGTGCCAGTAGTCTGTGGGACAGTGGATCCGATGGCTACACCTTC | CASSLWDSGSDGYTF
TRBD2 | TRBJ2-5 | few | 18 | TRBV12-3/TRBV12-4 | TGTGCCAGCAGTTTATACTTTTTGGCTAGCGGGGATCAAGAGACCCAGTACTTC | CASSLYFLASGDQETQYF
. | TRBJ1-5 | . | 13 | TRBV19 | TGTGCCAGTAGTATAGGAGGGGTGCAGCCCCAGCATTTT | CASSIGGVQPQHF
TRBD1 | TRBJ2-5 | many | 15 | TRBV7-8 | TGTGCCAGCAGCTTAGGGACAGGGGAACGAGAGACCCAGTACTTC | CASSLGTGERETQYF
TRBD2 | TRBJ2-2 | . | 15 | TRBV7-2 | TGTGCCAGCAGCTTACGGGGGGGCGTCACCGGGGAGCTGTTTTTT | CASSLRGGVTGELFF
. | TRBJ2-7 | once | 12 | TRBV7-9 | TGTGCCAGCAGCTCCGCTTTCTACGAGCAGTACTTC | CASSSAFYEQYF
. | TRBJ2-2 | few | 17 | TRBV7-3 | TGTGCCAGCAGCCTCAAAGGGGGGGCTGAGAACACCGGGGAGCTGTTTTTT | CASSLKGGAENTGELFF
. | TRBJ2-1 | . | 18 | TRBV7-8 | TGTGCCAGCAGCTCCCATATCTCTCCGACTAGACCTTCCAATGAGCAGTTCTTC | CASSSHISPTRPSNEQFF